The clone carrying this T cell receptor beta chain occurred many times. The target antigen is unknown. These data are taken from a study of breast tumors, draining lymph nodes, adjacent tissues. Overall study findings and caveats: Tumor repertoires ranked between lymph nodes and nontumor tissue in diversity, with V and J gene preferences. Data only fit, rather than demonstrated, lymph node origin of most tumor T cells. Luminal-like breast cancer showed significantly higher tumor–nontumor repertoire similarity than basal-like.

Samples came from axillary lymph nodes draining the breast cancer. V lost 2 bases, J lost 2 bases, and 6 bases stayed unmatched. This CDR3 contains 15 residues. Germline-derived CDR1 and CDR2 are LGHNA and YNFKEQ. Via MiXCR, TCRdb re-called the multiplex PCR reads, giving one row per CDR3 protein. The sample includes 100,000 or so distinct CDR3 sequences, about 20% of them seen just once. This sequence originates from a female donor with breast cancer. Some clones in this sample may be carry-over from other donors' samples. The source material was axillary lymph node tissue. This chain joins TRBV4-2 and TRBJ2-7; TRBD1 matches 7 bases. CDR3 in DNA: TGTGCCAGCAGCCAACCCACAGGGGCCCCCTACGAGCAGTACTTC. It translates to CASSQPTGAPYEQYF.